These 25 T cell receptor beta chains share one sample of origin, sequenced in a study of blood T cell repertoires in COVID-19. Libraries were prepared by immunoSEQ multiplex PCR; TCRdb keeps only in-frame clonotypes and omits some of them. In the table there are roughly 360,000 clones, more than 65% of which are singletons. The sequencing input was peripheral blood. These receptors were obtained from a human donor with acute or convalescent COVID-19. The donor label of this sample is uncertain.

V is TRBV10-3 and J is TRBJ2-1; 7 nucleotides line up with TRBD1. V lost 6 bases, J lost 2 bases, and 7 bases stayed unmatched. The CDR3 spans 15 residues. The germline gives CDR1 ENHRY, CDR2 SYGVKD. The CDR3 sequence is CAIRETGDAYNEQFF. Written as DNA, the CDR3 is TGTGCCATCAGGGAAACAGGGGATGCCTACAATGAGCAGTTCTTC.

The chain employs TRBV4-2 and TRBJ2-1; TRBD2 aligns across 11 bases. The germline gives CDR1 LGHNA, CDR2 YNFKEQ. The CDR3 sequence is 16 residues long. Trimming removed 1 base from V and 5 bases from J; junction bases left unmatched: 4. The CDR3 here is CASSQVSGGENNEQFF. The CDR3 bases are TGTGCCAGCAGCCAAGTTAGCGGGGGGGAAAACAATGAGCAGTTCTTC.

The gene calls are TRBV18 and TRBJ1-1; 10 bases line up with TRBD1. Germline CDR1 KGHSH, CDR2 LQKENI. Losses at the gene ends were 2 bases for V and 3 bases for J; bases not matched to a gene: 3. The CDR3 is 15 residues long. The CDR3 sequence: CASSPRTGGDTEAFF. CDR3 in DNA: TGTGCCAGCTCACCAAGGACAGGGGGGGACACTGAAGCTTTCTTT.

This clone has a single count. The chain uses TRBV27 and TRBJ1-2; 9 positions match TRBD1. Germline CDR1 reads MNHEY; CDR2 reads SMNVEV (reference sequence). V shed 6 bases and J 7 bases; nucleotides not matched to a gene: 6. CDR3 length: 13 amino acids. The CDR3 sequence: CASSRDREGGYTF. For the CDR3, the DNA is TGTGCCAGCAGCAGGGACAGGGAGGGTGGCTACACCTTC.

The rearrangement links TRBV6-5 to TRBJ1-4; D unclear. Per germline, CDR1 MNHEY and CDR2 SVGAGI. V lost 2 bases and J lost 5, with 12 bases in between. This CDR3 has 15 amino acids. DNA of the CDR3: TGTGCCAGCAGTTACCCCCGCAGAATAAATGAAAAACTGTTTTTT. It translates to CASSYPRRINEKLFF.

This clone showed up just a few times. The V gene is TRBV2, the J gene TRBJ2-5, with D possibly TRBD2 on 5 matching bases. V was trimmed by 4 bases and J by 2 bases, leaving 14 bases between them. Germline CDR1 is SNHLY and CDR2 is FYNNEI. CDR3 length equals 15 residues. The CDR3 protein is CASSGGYPLQETQYF. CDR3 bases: TGTGCCAGCAGTGGAGGGTATCCCCTGCAAGAGACCCAGTACTTC.

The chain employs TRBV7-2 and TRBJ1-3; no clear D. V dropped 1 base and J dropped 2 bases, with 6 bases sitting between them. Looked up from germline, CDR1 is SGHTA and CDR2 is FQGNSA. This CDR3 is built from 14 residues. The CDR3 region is CASSLGPTGNTIYF. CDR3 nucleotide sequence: TGTGCCAGCAGCTTAGGGCCCACTGGAAACACCATATATTTT.

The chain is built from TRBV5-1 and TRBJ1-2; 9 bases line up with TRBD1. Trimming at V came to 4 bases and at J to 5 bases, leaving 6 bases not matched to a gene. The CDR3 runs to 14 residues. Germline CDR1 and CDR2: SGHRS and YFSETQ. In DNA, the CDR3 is TGCGCCAGCAGCGGGACAGGGATCGGATATGGCTACACCTTC. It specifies CASSGTGIGYGYTF.

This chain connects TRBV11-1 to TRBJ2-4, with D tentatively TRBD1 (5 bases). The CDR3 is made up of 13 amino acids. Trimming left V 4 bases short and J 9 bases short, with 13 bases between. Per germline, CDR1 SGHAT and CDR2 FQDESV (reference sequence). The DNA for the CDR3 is TGTGCCAGCAGCTCCCCCCGAAGGGGCATTCAGTACTTC. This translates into CASSSPRRGIQYF.

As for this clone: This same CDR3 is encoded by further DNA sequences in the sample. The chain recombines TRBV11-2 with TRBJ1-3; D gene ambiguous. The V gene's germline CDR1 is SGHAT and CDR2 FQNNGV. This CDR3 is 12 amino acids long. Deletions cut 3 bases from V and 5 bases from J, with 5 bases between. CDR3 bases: TGTGCCAGCAGCTTTAGTAGAAACACCATATATTTT. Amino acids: CASSFSRNTIYF.

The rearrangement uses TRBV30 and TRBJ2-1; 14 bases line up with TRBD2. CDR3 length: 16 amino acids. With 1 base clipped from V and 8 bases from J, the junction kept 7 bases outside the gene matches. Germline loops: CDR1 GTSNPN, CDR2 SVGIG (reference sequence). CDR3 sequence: CAWSAAGTSGSDEQFF. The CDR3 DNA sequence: TGTGCCTGGAGTGCCGCTGGGACTAGCGGGAGCGATGAGCAGTTCTTC.

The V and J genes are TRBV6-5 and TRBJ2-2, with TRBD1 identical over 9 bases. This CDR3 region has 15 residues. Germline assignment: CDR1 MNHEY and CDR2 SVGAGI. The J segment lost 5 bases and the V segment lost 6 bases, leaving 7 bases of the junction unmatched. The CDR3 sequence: CASRSTGTGTGELFF. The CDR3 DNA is TGTGCCAGCAGGTCGACCGGGACAGGGACCGGGGAGCTGTTTTTT.

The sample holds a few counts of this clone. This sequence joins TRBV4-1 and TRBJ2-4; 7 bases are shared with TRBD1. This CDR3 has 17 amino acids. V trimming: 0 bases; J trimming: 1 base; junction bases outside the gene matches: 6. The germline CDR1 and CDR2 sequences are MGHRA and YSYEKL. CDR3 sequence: CASSQDRGSGAKNIQYF. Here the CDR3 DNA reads TGCGCCAGCAGCCAAGACAGGGGGAGTGGGGCCAAAAACATTCAGTACTTC.

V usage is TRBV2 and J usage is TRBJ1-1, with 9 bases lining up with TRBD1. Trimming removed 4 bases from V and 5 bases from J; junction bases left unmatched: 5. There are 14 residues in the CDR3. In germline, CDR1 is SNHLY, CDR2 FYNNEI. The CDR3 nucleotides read TGTGCCAGCAGTGCACAGGGGGCCCTAACTGAAGCTTTCTTT. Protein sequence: CASSAQGALTEAFF.

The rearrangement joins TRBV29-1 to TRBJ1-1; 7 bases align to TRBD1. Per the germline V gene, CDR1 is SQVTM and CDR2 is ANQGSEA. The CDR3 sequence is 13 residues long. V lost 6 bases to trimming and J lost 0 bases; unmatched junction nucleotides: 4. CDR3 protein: CSVLGQLNTEAFF. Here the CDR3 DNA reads TGCAGCGTCCTGGGACAGTTGAACACTGAAGCTTTCTTT.

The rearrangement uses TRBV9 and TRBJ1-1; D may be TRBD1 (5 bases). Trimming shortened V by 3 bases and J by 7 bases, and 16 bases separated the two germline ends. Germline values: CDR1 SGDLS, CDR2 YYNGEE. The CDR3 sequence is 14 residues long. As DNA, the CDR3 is TGTGCCAGCAGCGGACAGTTAGGGGTGGGTGAAGCTTTCTTT. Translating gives CASSGQLGVGEAFF.

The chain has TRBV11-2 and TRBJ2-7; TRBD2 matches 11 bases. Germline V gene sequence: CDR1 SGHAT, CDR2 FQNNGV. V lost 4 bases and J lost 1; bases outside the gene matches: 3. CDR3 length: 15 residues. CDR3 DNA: TGTGCCAGCAGCTCCCGACTAGCGGGATCCTACGAGCAGTACTTC. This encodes CASSSRLAGSYEQYF.

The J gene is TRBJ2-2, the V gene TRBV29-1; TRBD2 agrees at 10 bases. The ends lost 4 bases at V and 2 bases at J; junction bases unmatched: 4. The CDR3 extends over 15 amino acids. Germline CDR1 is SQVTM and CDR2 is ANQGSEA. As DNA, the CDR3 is TGCAGCGTTGGTGGACTAGCGGCAAACACCGGGGAGCTGTTTTTT. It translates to CSVGGLAANTGELFF.

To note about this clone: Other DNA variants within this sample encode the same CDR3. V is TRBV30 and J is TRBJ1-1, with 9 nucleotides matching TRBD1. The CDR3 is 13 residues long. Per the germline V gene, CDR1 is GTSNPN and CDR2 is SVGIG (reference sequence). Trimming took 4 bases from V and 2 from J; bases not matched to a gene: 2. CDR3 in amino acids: CAWTGQGNTEAFF. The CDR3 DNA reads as TGTGCCTGGACGGGACAGGGTAACACTGAAGCTTTCTTT.

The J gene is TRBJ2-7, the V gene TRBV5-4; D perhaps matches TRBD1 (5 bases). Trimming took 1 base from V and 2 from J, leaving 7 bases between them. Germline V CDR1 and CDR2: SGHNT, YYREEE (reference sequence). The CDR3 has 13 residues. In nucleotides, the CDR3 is TGTGCCAGCAGCTTGCAGGGCCCCTACGAGCAGTACTTC. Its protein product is CASSLQGPYEQYF.

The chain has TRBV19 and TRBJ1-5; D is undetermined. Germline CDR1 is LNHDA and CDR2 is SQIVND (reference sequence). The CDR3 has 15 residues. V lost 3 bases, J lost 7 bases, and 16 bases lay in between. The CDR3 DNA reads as TGTGCCAGTAGTATTGAGCGGATTAGTGGACAGCCCCAGCATTTT. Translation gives CASSIERISGQPQHF.

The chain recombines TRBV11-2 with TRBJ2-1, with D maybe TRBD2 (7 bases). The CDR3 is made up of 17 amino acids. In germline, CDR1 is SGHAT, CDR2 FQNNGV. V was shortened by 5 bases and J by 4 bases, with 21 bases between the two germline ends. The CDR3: CASSQKEGGTWYNEQFF. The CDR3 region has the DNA TGTGCCAGCAGCCAAAAAGAGGGAGGGACATGGTACAATGAGCAGTTCTTC.

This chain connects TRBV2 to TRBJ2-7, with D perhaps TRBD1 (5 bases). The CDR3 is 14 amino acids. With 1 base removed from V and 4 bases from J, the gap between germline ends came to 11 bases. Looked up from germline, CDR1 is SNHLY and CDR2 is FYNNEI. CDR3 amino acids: CASSEGWTIYEQYF. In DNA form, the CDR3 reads TGTGCCAGCAGTGAAGGTTGGACAATTTACGAGCAGTACTTC.

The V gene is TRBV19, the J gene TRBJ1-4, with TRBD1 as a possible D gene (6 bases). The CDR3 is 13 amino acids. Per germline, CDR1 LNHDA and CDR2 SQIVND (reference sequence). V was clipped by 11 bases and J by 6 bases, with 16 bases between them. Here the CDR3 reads CAAKGVGYEKLFF. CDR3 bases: TGTGCCGCGAAGGGGGTCGGCTATGAAAAACTGTTTTTT.

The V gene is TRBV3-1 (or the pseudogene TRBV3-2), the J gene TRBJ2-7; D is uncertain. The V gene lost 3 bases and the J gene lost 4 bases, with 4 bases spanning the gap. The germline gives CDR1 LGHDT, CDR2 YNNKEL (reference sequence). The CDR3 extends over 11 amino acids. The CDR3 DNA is TGTGCCAGCAGCCACGCGTACGAGCAGTACTTC. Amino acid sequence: CASSHAYEQYF.